This entry concerns a single T cell receptor (beta chain). This entry belongs to a study of blood T cell repertoires in COVID-19. Study in general: Collection of acute and convalescent COVID-19 samples took place in the United States, Italy and Spain. In each case, the material was cDNA or gDNA derived from T cells, B-cell-depleted T cells, or PBMCs.

In the source study's methods: Amplifying reference gene primers gave estimates of nucleated cell counts. The method was immunoSEQ multiplex PCR; TCRdb's version includes in-frame clones alone and lacks a portion of them. That table is the source of V, J and clone size, and D and trimming were worked out from the DNA. The data contain about 100,000 clones, about 80% of them singletons. This CDR3 region has 13 residues. Trimming took off 0 bases at V and 4 bases at J, with 7 bases between the two ends. Germline CDR1 is GTSNPN and CDR2 is SVGIG (reference sequence). The chain uses TRBV30 and TRBJ1-3, with unresolved D. Sequencing was performed on peripheral blood. The source is an older woman with acute or convalescent COVID-19. The CDR3 loop reads CAWSVTRGNTIYF. In DNA, the CDR3 is TGTGCCTGGAGTGTGACCAGGGGAAACACCATATATTTT.